The next 21 T cell receptor beta chains were all read from a single sample in a study of cytomegalovirus exposure and HLA in healthy donors (TCRdb year 2017). The library was obtained by the immunoSEQ multiplex PCR assay. TCRdb retrieved this table from immuneACCESS and kept in-frame rearrangements only. Not all clones are present; in checked studies, unresolved V genes account for under half, and no reason is known for the remainder. This sample is represented by some 180,000 clones; approximately 89% of them were singletons. 7.2% of the sample goes to the ten largest clones. Specimen: PBMCs. The source is a man aged 25-45 years in good health and CMV-seropositive.

CDR3 loop: CAWSKGSISNQPQHF. CDR3 bases: TGTGCCTGGAGTAAGGGATCGATTAGCAATCAGCCCCAGCATTTT. V gene TRBV30 combines with J gene TRBJ1-5; D unclear. The CDR3 spans 15 residues. Trimming took 2 bases from V and 0 from J, leaving 11 bases between them. CDR1 and CDR2 (germline): GTSNPN, SVGIG (reference sequence).

This clone was recorded many times. The chain has TRBV2 and TRBJ1-5; no clear D gene. V was shortened by 2 bases and J by 0 bases, with 8 bases between the two germline ends. The CDR3 is 15 amino acids. Germline values: CDR1 SNHLY, CDR2 FYNNEI. The DNA of the CDR3 is TGTGCCAGCAGTGAATTGGAGTATAGCAATCAGCCCCAGCATTTT. This encodes CASSELEYSNQPQHF.

The chain carries TRBV27 and TRBJ2-2; D uncertain. Germline CDR1 reads MNHEY; CDR2 reads SMNVEV (reference sequence). The V and J ends lost 6 bases and 0 bases respectively, with 11 bases between them. CDR3 length equals 15 residues. CDR3 sequence (DNA): TGTGCCAGCAGCATCTACAGCGCGAACACCGGGGAGCTGTTTTTT. This gives the protein CASSIYSANTGELFF.

This clone was detected once. The chain uses TRBV7-2 and TRBJ1-2; TRBD1 is a possible D gene (6 bases). Germline V gene data show CDR1 as SGHTA and CDR2 as FQGNSA. The CDR3 extends over 14 amino acids. V lost 0 bases and J lost 3, with 8 bases in between. The CDR3 bases are TGTGCCAGCAGCTTAGCGGGGGCGGACTATGGCTACACCTTC. This codes for CASSLAGADYGYTF.

The V and J genes are TRBV19 and TRBJ2-7, with 8 bases that match TRBD1. This CDR3 comprises 14 residues. Per germline, CDR1 LNHDA and CDR2 SQIVND (reference sequence). With V trimmed by 3 bases and J by 2 bases, 3 bases remained unmatched. CDR3 in amino acids: CASSMGTGAYEQYF. The CDR3 nucleotides read TGTGCCAGTAGTATGGGGACAGGAGCCTACGAGCAGTACTTC.

CDR3 in amino acids: CASSLGDRVSSYNEQFF. The CDR3 nucleotides are TGCGCCAGCAGCTTGGGGGACAGGGTGAGCTCCTACAATGAGCAGTTCTTC. The V gene is TRBV5-1, the J gene TRBJ2-1, with 9 bases matching TRBD1. The germline V gene has CDR1 SGHRS and CDR2 YFSETQ. After removal of 0 bases from V and 0 bases from J, the junction contained 4 bases not matched to a gene. This CDR3 region has 17 residues.

The chain has TRBV2 and TRBJ2-7; 8 positions match TRBD1. V lost 8 bases and J lost 1; bases outside the gene matches: 7. Germline V CDR1 and CDR2: SNHLY, FYNNEI. This CDR3 has 14 amino acids. CDR3 amino acids: CASSDRGGSYEQYF. The CDR3 bases are TGTGCCAGCTCCGACAGGGGAGGATCCTACGAGCAGTACTTC.

The rearrangement uses TRBV30 and TRBJ1-4, with D uncertain. V was trimmed by 4 bases and J by 4 bases, leaving 13 bases between them. Germline assignment: CDR1 GTSNPN and CDR2 SVGIG (reference sequence). The CDR3 covers 14 residues. DNA of the CDR3: TGTGCCTGGAAGAGGACGGAGCTTAATGAAAAACTGTTTTTT. This sequence encodes CAWKRTELNEKLFF.

V usage is TRBV28 and J usage is TRBJ2-7; D is possibly TRBD1 (5 bases). Trimming removed 6 bases at V and 6 bases at J, with 24 bases between. This CDR3 has 16 residues. The germline V gene encodes CDR1 MDHEN and CDR2 SYDVKM. The DNA for the CDR3 is TGTGCCAGCAGAGGGGCTAGACAATCGACCAAAAGCGAGCAGTACTTC. Translating gives CASRGARQSTKSEQYF.

V is TRBV30 and J is TRBJ1-2; no clear D gene. The CDR3 has 13 residues. V was clipped by 2 bases and J by 6 bases, with 13 bases between them. The germline CDR1 and CDR2 sequences are GTSNPN and SVGIG (reference sequence). CDR3 bases: TGTGCCTGGAGTCCGGGTTTATTGCATGGCTACACCTTC. As protein: CAWSPGLLHGYTF.

This clone was detected only once. The chain employs TRBV5-1 and TRBJ2-1; 13 bases are shared with TRBD2. The CDR3 is 16 residues long. Germline-derived CDR1 and CDR2 are SGHRS and YFSETQ. V trimming: 4 bases; J trimming: 7 bases; junction bases outside the gene matches: 8. DNA of the CDR3: TGCGCCAGCAGCCCACAGACTAGCGGGAGGTCAAATGAGCAGTTCTTC. It yields the protein CASSPQTSGRSNEQFF.

This clone has just one count. The V gene is TRBV7-9, the J gene TRBJ2-1, with TRBD2 matching over 8 bases. Unmatched junction bases numbered 14, after V lost 7 bases and J lost 9 bases. CDR3 length: 15 residues. Germline V lookup: CDR1 SEHNR, CDR2 FQNEAQ (reference sequence). CDR3 in amino acids: CASILSGGAVGEQFF. The DNA for the CDR3 is TGTGCCAGCATCCTTTCCGGGGGGGCTGTCGGTGAGCAGTTCTTC.

The rearrangement joins TRBV11-2 to TRBJ2-2, with a tentative D call TRBD1 (6 bases). Trimming shortened V by 1 base and J by 4 bases, and 13 bases separated the two germline ends. The CDR3 length is 16 residues. Looked up from germline, CDR1 is SGHAT and CDR2 is FQNNGV. The CDR3: CASSLVVGAGTGELFF. The CDR3 nucleotides are TGTGCCAGCAGCTTAGTAGTGGGGGCGGGCACCGGGGAGCTGTTTTTT.

This clone appeared once. This chain joins TRBV5-1 and TRBJ2-1; 9 nucleotides agree with TRBD1. V lost 1 base and J lost 4; bases outside the gene matches: 3. The CDR3 spans 15 residues. The germline V gene encodes CDR1 SGHRS and CDR2 YFSETQ. CDR3 DNA sequence: TGCGCCAGCAGCTTGCAGACAGGGGGATACAATGAGCAGTTCTTC. Translation: CASSLQTGGYNEQFF.

The chain is built from TRBV4-1 and TRBJ2-7, with TRBD2 matching over 10 bases. After removal of 4 bases from V and 5 bases from J, the junction contained 5 bases not matched to a gene. CDR3 length equals 14 residues. Germline V CDR1 and CDR2: MGHRA, YSYEKL. The CDR3 is CASSRTGLADEQYF. CDR3 DNA: TGCGCCAGCAGCCGTACCGGACTAGCGGACGAGCAGTACTTC.

This clone was seen just once. The chain couples TRBV14 to TRBJ1-1; no clear D gene. Trimming took 0 bases from V and 7 from J, leaving 12 bases between them. In germline, CDR1 is SGHDN, CDR2 FVKESK. The CDR3 consists of 14 residues. For the CDR3, the DNA is TGTGCCAGCAGCCAAGAACTAGGATCAAGTGAAGCTTTCTTT. Its translation is CASSQELGSSEAFF.

The chain combines TRBV29-1 with TRBJ1-2; weak D call: TRBD1 (5 bases). Germline CDR1 is SQVTM and CDR2 is ANQGSEA. This CDR3 has 12 residues. V was shortened by 3 bases and J by 7 bases, with 12 bases between the two germline ends. The CDR3 region is CSVEELQGGYTF. The CDR3 coding sequence is TGCAGCGTTGAGGAATTGCAGGGTGGCTACACCTTC.

V is TRBV6-5 and J is TRBJ2-1, with D perhaps TRBD1 (6 bases). Germline V gene data show CDR1 as MNHEY and CDR2 as SVGAGI. This CDR3 has 13 amino acids. The V and J ends lost 6 bases and 6 bases respectively, with 12 bases between them. In DNA, the CDR3 is TGTGCCAGCAGGGAACAGGGATCCAATGAGCAGTTCTTC. It is translated as CASREQGSNEQFF.

CDR3 region: CAWKSVTDEKLFF. The CDR3 DNA follows: TGTGCCTGGAAGTCCGTAACAGATGAAAAACTGTTTTTT. The V call is TRBV30, the J call TRBJ1-4; D is ambiguous. This CDR3 region has 13 residues. V was trimmed by 4 bases and J by 6 bases, leaving 12 bases between them. Germline V gene lookup returns CDR1 GTSNPN and CDR2 SVGIG (reference sequence).

The chain employs TRBV27 and TRBJ2-3; the D gene is possibly TRBD1 (6 bases). V was cut by 1 base and J by 2 bases, with 7 bases left in between. The CDR3 loop spans 14 amino acids. The V gene's germline CDR1 is MNHEY and CDR2 SMNVEV (reference sequence). The CDR3 region is CASSLWTATDTQYF. The CDR3, as DNA: TGTGCCAGCAGTTTATGGACAGCCACAGATACGCAGTATTTT.

This clone was recorded many times. The rearrangement uses TRBV27 and TRBJ2-3; no clear D. The CDR3 runs 14 residues. Trimming took off 3 bases at V and 2 bases at J, with 9 bases between the two ends. Germline V gene data show CDR1 as MNHEY and CDR2 as SMNVEV (reference sequence). CDR3 nucleotides: TGTGCCAGCAGTTTCGCAACCTCCACAGATACGCAGTATTTT. Encoded protein: CASSFATSTDTQYF.